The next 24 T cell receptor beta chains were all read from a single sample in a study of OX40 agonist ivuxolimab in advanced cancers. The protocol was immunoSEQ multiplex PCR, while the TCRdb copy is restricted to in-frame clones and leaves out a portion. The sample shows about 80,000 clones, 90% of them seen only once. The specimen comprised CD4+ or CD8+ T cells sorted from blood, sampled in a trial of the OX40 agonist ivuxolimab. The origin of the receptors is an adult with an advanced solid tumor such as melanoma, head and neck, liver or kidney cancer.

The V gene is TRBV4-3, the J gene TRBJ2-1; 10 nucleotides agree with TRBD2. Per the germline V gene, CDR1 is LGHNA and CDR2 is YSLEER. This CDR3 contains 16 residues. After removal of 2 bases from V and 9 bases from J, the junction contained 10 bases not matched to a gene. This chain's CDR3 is CASSQLTGTSVGEQFF. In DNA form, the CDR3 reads TGCGCCAGCAGCCAATTAACCGGGACTAGCGTGGGTGAGCAGTTCTTC.

In DNA form, the CDR3 reads TGCGCCAGCAGCCAAGGGGGGGCTGGAAACACCATATATTTT. Residues: CASSQGGAGNTIYF. The chain uses TRBV4-1 and TRBJ1-3; weak D call: TRBD1 (5 bases). Between the trimmed V and J ends, which lost 1 base and 2 bases, there was a span of 6 bases. Per germline, CDR1 MGHRA and CDR2 YSYEKL. CDR3 size: 14 residues.

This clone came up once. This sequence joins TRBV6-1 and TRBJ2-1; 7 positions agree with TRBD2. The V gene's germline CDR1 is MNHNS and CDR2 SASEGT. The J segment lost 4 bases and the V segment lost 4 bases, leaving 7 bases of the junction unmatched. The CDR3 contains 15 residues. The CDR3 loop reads CASSAPGLDYNEQFF. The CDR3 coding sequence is TGTGCCAGCAGTGCGCCAGGACTAGATTACAATGAGCAGTTCTTC.

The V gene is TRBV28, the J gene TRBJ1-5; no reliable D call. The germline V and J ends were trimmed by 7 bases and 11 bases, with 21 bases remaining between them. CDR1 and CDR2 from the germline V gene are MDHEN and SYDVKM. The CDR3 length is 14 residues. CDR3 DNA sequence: TGTGCCAGCAAAGTGGCAGGCTCCTTCCATGCCCAGCATTTT. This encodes CASKVAGSFHAQHF.

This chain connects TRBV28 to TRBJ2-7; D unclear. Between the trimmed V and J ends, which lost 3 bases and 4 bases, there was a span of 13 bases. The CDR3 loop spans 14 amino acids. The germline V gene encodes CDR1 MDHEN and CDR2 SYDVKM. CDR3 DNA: TGTGCCAGCAGTTTTAGTCCGTCTGCGTACGAGCAGTACTTC. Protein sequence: CASSFSPSAYEQYF.

The CDR3 nucleotides are TGCGCCAGCAGCCAAGACAGGGCGTCCTACGAGCAGTACTTC. Its protein product is CASSQDRASYEQYF. The V call is TRBV4-3, the J call TRBJ2-7; TRBD1 is a possible D gene (5 bases). Germline CDR1 and CDR2: LGHNA and YSLEER. Trimming cost V 0 bases and J 1 base, with 7 bases left between them. This CDR3 contains 14 residues.

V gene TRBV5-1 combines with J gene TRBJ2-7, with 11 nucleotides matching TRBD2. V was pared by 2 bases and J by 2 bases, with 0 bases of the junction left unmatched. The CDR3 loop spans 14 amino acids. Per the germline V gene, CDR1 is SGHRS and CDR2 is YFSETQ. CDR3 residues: CASSLLAGAYEQYF. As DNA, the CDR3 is TGCGCCAGCAGCTTACTAGCGGGAGCCTACGAGCAGTACTTC.

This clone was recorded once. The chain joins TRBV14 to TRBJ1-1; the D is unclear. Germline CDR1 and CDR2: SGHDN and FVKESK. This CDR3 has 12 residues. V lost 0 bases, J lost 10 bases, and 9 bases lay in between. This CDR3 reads CASSQDIRPAFF. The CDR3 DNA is TGTGCCAGCAGCCAAGATATTAGGCCAGCTTTCTTT. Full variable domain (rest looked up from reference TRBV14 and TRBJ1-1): EAGVTQFPSHSVIEKGQTVTLRCDPISGHDNLYWYRRVMGKEIKFLLHFVKESKQDESGMPNNRFLAERTGGTYSTLKVQPAELEDSGVYFCASSQDIRPAFFGQGTRLTVV.

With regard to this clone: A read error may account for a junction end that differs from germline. CDR3 bases: TGTGCCAGCAGCCAGGGGTTGGACCGGCCGCCACATTTT. Translating it yields CASSQGLDRPPHF. The rearrangement joins TRBV7-9 to TRBJ1-3; a weak D match, TRBD1 (6 bases). The CDR3 extends over 13 amino acids. Germline lookup yields CDR1 SEHNR and CDR2 FQNEAQ (reference sequence).

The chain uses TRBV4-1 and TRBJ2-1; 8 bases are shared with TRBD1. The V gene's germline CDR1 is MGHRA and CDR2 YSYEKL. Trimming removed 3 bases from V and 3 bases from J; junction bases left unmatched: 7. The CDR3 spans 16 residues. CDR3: CASSQVGQVHYNEQFF. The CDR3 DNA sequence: TGCGCCAGCAGCCAGGTGGGACAGGTCCACTACAATGAGCAGTTCTTC.

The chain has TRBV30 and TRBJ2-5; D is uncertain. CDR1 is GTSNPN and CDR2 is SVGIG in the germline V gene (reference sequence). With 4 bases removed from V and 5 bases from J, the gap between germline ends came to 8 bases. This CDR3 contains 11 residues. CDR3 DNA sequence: TGTGCCTGGACACTTGGGGAGACCCAGTACTTC. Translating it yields CAWTLGETQYF.

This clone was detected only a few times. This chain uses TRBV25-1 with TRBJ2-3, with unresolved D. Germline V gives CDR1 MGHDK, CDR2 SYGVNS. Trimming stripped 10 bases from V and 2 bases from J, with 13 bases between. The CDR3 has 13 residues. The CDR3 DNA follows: TGTGCCACCCAAGTAGACAACACAGATACGCAGTATTTT. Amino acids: CATQVDNTDTQYF.

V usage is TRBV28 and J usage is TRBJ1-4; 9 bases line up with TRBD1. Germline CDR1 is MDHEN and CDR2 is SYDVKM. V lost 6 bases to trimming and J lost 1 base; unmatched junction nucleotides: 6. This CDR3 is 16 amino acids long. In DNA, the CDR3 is TGTGCCAGCAGACAGGGGGCGAAGGGAACTAATGAAAAACTGTTTTTT. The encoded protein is CASRQGAKGTNEKLFF.

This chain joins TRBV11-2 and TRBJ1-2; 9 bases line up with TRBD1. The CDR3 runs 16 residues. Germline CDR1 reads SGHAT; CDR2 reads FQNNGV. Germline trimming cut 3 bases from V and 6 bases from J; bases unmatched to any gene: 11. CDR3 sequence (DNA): TGTGCCAGCAGCTTTCGCCCGGGACAGGGTTTCAATGGCTACACCTTC. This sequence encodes CASSFRPGQGFNGYTF.

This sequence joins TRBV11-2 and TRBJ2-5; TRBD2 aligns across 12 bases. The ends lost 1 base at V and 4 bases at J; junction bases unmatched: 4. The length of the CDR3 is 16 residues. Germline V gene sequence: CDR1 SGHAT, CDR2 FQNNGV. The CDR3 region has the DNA TGTGCCAGCAGCTTAGGACTAGCGGGAGTTGTAGAGACCCAGTACTTC. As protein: CASSLGLAGVVETQYF.

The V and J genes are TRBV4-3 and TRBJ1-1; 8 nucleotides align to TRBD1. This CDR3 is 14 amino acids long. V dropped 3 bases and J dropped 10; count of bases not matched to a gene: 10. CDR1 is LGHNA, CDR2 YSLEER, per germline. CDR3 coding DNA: TGCGCCAGCAGCCAGGAAACAGGGGGGCTTGTAGCTTTCTTT. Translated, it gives CASSQETGGLVAFF.

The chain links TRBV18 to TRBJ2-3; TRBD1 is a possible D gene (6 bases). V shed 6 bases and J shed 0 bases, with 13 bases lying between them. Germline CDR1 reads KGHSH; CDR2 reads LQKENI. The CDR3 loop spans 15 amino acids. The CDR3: CASSRGQSSTDTQYF. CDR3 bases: TGTGCCAGCTCTCGCGGACAGTCTAGCACAGATACGCAGTATTTT.

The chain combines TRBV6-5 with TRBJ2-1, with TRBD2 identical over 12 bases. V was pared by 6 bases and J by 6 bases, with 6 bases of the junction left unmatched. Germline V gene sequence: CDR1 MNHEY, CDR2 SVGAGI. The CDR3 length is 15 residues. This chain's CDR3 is CASRPTSGRTNEQFF. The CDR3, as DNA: TGTGCCAGCAGACCCACTAGCGGGAGGACCAATGAGCAGTTCTTC.

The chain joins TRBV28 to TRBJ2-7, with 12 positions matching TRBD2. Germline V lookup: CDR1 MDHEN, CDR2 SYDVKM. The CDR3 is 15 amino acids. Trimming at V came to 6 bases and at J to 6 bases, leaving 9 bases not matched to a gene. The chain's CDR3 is CASRLLAGGAPEQYF. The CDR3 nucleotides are TGTGCCAGCAGGCTACTAGCGGGAGGTGCCCCCGAGCAGTACTTC.

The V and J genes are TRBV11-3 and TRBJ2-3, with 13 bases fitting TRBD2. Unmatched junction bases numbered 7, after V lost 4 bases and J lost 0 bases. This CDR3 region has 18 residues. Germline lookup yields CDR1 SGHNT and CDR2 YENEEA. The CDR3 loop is CASSSGTSGALSTDTQYF. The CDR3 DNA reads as TGTGCCAGCAGCTCGGGGACTAGCGGGGCTTTAAGCACAGATACGCAGTATTTT.

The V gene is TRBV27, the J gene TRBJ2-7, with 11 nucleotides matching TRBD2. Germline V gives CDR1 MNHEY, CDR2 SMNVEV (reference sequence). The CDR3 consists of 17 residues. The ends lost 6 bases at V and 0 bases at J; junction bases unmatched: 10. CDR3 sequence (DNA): TGTGCCAGCAGGCATGGGACTAGCGGTTTGAACTCCTACGAGCAGTACTTC. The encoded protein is CASRHGTSGLNSYEQYF.

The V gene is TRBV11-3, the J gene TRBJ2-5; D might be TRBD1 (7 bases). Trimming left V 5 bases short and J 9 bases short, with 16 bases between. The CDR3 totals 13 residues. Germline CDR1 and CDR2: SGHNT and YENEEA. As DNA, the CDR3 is TGTGCCAGCAGCCCGACAGTCAGGGGGGCCCAGTACTTC. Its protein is CASSPTVRGAQYF.

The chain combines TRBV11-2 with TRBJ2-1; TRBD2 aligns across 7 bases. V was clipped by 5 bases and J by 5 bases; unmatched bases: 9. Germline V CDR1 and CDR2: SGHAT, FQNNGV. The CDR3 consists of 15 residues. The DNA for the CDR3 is TGTGCCAGCAGCCCCCGGAGGGCGGGAGACAATGAGCAGTTCTTC. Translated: CASSPRRAGDNEQFF. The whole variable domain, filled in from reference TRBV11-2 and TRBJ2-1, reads EAGVAQSPRYKIIEKRQSVAFWCNPISGHATLYWYQQILGQGPKLLIQFQNNGVVDDSQLPKDRFSAERLKGVDSTLKIQPAKLEDSAVYLCASSPRRAGDNEQFFGPGTRLTVL.

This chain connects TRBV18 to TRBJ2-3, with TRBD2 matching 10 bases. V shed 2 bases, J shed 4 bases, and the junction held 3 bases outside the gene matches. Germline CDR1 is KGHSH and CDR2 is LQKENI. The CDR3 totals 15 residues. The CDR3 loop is CASSPVAGGSDTQYF. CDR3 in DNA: TGTGCCAGCTCACCAGTAGCGGGAGGATCAGATACGCAGTATTTT.